A selection of T cell receptor beta chains follows, all from one sample in a study of blood T cell repertoires in COVID-19. Only in-frame clones appear in the TCRdb table, and some are missing; sequencing was by immunoSEQ multiplex PCR. This table holds tens of thousands of clones, 80% found once. Sequenced material: peripheral blood. Receptors originate from a human donor in a cohort sampled during active COVID-19. Both conserved end residues are part of each CDR3. The D gene is left open where the match is weak. Some rows mark clone size as missing; the rest say once, few, many or name a class of expanded clone.

>TRBV6-5|TRBJ1-2|.|TRBD1
CASTRTGEYGYTF
TGTGCCAGCACCCGGACAGGGGAGTATGGCTACACCTTC
>TRBV28|TRBJ2-7|.|.
CASNSQVYEQYF
TGTGCCAGCAATTCACAGGTTTACGAGCAGTACTTC
>TRBV24-1|TRBJ1-1|few|TRBD1
CASRDRDTEAFF
TGTGCCAGCCGGGACAGGGACACTGAAGCTTTCTTT
>TRBV11-3|TRBJ2-3|.|.
CASSQRREGADTQYF
TGTGCCAGCAGCCAGAGGAGGGAGGGGGCAGATACGCAGTATTTT
>TRBV7-2|TRBJ2-6|.|TRBD1
CASSSTGGLISGANVLTF
TGTGCCAGCAGCTCAACAGGGGGCCTAATCTCTGGGGCCAACGTCCTGACTTTC
>TRBV11-3|TRBJ2-5|.|TRBD2
CASSLGRTSGTQETQYF
TGTGCCAGCAGCTTAGGCCGGACTAGCGGGACGCAAGAGACCCAGTACTTC
>TRBV5-4|TRBJ2-1|.|TRBD2
CASSLDTGGPRNEQFF
TGTGCCAGCAGCTTGGACACGGGAGGGCCCCGTAATGAGCAGTTCTTC
>TRBV28|TRBJ2-3|once|TRBD2
CASSPGAGGFTDTQYF
TGTGCCAGCAGCCCAGGAGCGGGGGGATTCACAGATACGCAGTATTTT
>TRBV7-9|TRBJ2-5|.|TRBD2
CASTRRGLAEETQYF
TGTGCCAGCACCCGAAGGGGACTAGCGGAAGAGACCCAGTACTTC
>TRBV6-4|TRBJ2-3|.|.
CASSVGGGTQYF
TGTGCCAGCAGTGTCGGCGGCGGTACGCAGTATTTT
>TRBV5-1|TRBJ1-4|.|.
CASSHGLNNEKLFF
TGCGCCAGCAGCCATGGACTGAATAATGAAAAACTGTTTTTT
>TRBV13|TRBJ1-2|.|.
CASSLAGTGGARYGYTF
TGTGCCAGCAGCTTAGCGGGCACGGGGGGGGCACGCTATGGCTACACCTTC
>TRBV7-8|TRBJ2-6|.|.
CASSSARGSGANVLTF
TGTGCCAGCAGCTCCGCGCGGGGATCTGGGGCCAACGTCCTGACTTTC
>TRBV5-4|TRBJ2-1|.|.
CASSFGGAPHLHNEQFF
TGTGCCAGCAGCTTCGGCGGGGCCCCCCACCTACACAATGAGCAGTTCTTC
>TRBV6-2/TRBV6-3|TRBJ2-7|few|TRBD2
CASSSGGGGSYEQYF
TGTGCCAGCAGTTCCGGGGGGGGCGGCTCCTACGAGCAGTACTTC
>TRBV3-1/TRBV3-2|TRBJ2-3|.|TRBD2
CASSASSGGQYF
TGTGCCAGCAGCGCCTCTAGCGGAGGGCAGTATTTT
>TRBV12-3/TRBV12-4|TRBJ1-4|.|TRBD1
CASRGDSEKLFF
TGTGCCAGCAGGGGGGACAGTGAAAAACTGTTTTTT
>TRBV5-4|TRBJ1-6|few|.
CASSTARGLNSPLHF
TGTGCCAGCAGCACCGCCCGGGGACTCAATTCACCCCTCCACTTT
>TRBV25-1|TRBJ2-7|.|.
CASSERGGSYEQYF
TGTGCCAGCAGTGAACGAGGGGGCTCCTACGAGCAGTACTTC
>TRBV5-1|TRBJ2-2|.|.
CASSFRQNTGELFF
TGCGCCAGCAGCTTTCGACAAAACACCGGGGAGCTGTTTTTT
>TRBV10-2|TRBJ1-1|.|TRBD1
CASSGVQGTGTEAFF
TGCGCCAGCAGTGGCGTACAGGGGACTGGCACTGAAGCTTTCTTT
>TRBV5-4|TRBJ1-2|.|TRBD1
CASSSRTGGNYGYTF
TGTGCCAGCAGCAGCCGGACAGGGGGCAACTATGGCTACACCTTC
>TRBV4-1|TRBJ2-7|.|.
CASSPRVAGISYEQYF
TGCGCCAGCAGCCCTAGGGTGGCGGGGATAAGCTACGAGCAGTACTTC
>TRBV3-1/TRBV3-2|TRBJ1-4|once|TRBD1
CASSLTGTAEKLFF
TGTGCCAGCAGCCTAACCGGGACAGCTGAAAAACTGTTTTTT
>TRBV11-2|TRBJ1-1|.|.
CASSFGRMNTEAFF
TGTGCCAGCAGCTTTGGCAGGATGAACACTGAAGCTTTCTTT
>TRBV4-1|TRBJ1-5|.|TRBD1
CASSPHGQGSSQPQHF
TGCGCCAGCAGCCCACATGGACAGGGTTCTTCTCAGCCCCAGCATTTT
>TRBV7-2|TRBJ1-4|.|TRBD1
CASSLGRGQAIRGKLFF
TGTGCCAGCAGCTTAGGCCGAGGACAGGCAATCAGGGGGAAACTGTTTTTT
>TRBV2|TRBJ1-4|.|TRBD1
CASSKDRVNEKLFF
TGTGCCAGCAGTAAGGACAGGGTGAATGAAAAACTGTTTTTT
>TRBV6-2/TRBV6-3|TRBJ2-7|.|TRBD1
CASSYKPKGTGVNYEQYF
TGTGCCAGCAGTTATAAGCCAAAGGGGACAGGAGTAAACTACGAGCAGTACTTC
>TRBV7-2|TRBJ1-2|.|.
CASSLNGGGGYTF
TGTGCCAGCAGCTTAAACGGGGGTGGTGGCTACACCTTC
>TRBV5-1|TRBJ2-5|.|.
CASRASQETQYF
TGCGCCAGCCGCGCGTCGCAAGAGACCCAGTACTTC
>TRBV28|TRBJ1-6|few|TRBD1
CASSPPKGANSPLHF
TGTGCCAGCTCTCCGCCTAAGGGGGCCAATTCACCCCTCCACTTT
>TRBV9|TRBJ2-7|.|TRBD1
CASSGQGQATYEQYF
TGTGCCAGCAGCGGGCAGGGACAGGCGACCTACGAGCAGTACTTC
>TRBV27|TRBJ1-2|.|.
CASSSLASTNYGYTF
TGTGCCAGCAGTTCTCTGGCTAGTACTAACTATGGCTACACCTTC
>TRBV5-1|TRBJ2-5|.|TRBD2
CASSLVGTSGIETQYF
TGCGCCAGCAGCTTGGTAGGGACTAGCGGGATAGAGACCCAGTACTTC
>TRBV20-1|TRBJ1-1|many|.
CSARLRQEAFF
TGCAGTGCTAGACTTCGACAGGAAGCTTTCTTT
>TRBV7-8|TRBJ2-3|.|TRBD2
CASSRAGGWVDTQYF
TGTGCCAGCAGCCGAGCGGGGGGGTGGGTGGATACGCAGTATTTT
>TRBV24-1|TRBJ2-3|few|TRBD1
CATSDPDRASTDTQYF
TGTGCCACCAGTGATCCAGACAGGGCTAGCACAGATACGCAGTATTTT
>TRBV7-2|TRBJ1-3|.|TRBD1
CASSPQGTAGNTIYF
TGTGCCAGCAGCCCGCAAGGGACAGCTGGAAACACCATATATTTT
>TRBV7-3|TRBJ2-2|.|.
CASSPRTERFVGELFF
TGTGCCAGCAGCCCCCGGACTGAACGGTTCGTCGGGGAGCTGTTTTTT
>TRBV24-1|TRBJ2-5|.|.
CATSDLWGGETQYF
TGTGCCACCAGTGATTTGTGGGGCGGTGAGACCCAGTACTTC
>TRBV12-5|TRBJ2-5|few|TRBD2
CASSSGVYQETQYF
TGTGCTAGCTCAAGCGGGGTGTACCAAGAGACCCAGTACTTC
>TRBV30|TRBJ2-7|.|.
CAWSSGVATYEQYF
TGTGCCTGGAGCTCCGGGGTTGCGACCTACGAGCAGTACTTC
>TRBV6-1|TRBJ1-5|.|TRBD1
CASSERDRRYSNQPQHF
TGTGCCAGCAGTGAACGGGACAGGAGATATAGCAATCAGCCCCAGCATTTT
>TRBV20-1|TRBJ2-1|.|TRBD2
CSASRGGLAGYNEQFF
TGCAGTGCTAGTAGAGGAGGACTAGCGGGCTACAATGAGCAGTTCTTC
>TRBV2|TRBJ2-5|.|.
CASGGRMVQETQYF
TGTGCCAGCGGGGGGAGGATGGTCCAAGAGACCCAGTACTTC
>TRBV27|TRBJ1-3|.|.
CASSRIPLGARSSGNTIYF
TGTGCCAGCAGTAGAATTCCTCTTGGGGCCAGGAGCTCTGGAAACACCATATATTTT
>TRBV7-9|TRBJ2-7|.|.
CASSLGIARSYEQYF
TGTGCCAGCAGCTTAGGAATCGCCAGGTCCTACGAGCAGTACTTC
>TRBV29-1|TRBJ1-3|once|.
CSVAFSGNTIYF
TGCAGCGTTGCTTTCTCTGGAAACACCATATATTTT
>TRBV18|TRBJ1-6|.|.
CASSPFSGARSPLHF
TGTGCCAGCTCACCATTTAGTGGGGCGAGGTCACCCCTCCACTTT
>TRBV25-1|TRBJ2-2|once|TRBD1
CASSWTGRTGELFF
TGTGCCAGCAGTTGGACAGGGCGGACCGGGGAGCTGTTTTTT
>TRBV6-5|TRBJ2-2|.|TRBD2
CASEKGGANTGELFF
TGTGCCAGCGAGAAGGGAGGGGCCAACACCGGGGAGCTGTTTTTT
>TRBV6-2/TRBV6-3|TRBJ2-7|.|.
CASSYTGLPGQYF
TGTGCCAGCAGTTACACCGGACTACCCGGACAGTACTTC